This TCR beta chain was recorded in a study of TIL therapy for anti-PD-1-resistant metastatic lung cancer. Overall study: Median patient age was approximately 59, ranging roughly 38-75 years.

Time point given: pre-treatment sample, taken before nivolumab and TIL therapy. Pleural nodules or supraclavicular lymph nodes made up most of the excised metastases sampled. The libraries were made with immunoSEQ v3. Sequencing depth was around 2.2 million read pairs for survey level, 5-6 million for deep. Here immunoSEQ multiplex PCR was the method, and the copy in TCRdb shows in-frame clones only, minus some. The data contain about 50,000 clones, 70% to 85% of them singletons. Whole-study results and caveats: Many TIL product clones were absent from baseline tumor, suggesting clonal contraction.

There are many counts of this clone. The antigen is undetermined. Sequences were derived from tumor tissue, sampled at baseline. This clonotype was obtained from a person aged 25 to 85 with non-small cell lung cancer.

The CDR3 protein is CASSVLGQGAGNEQFF. Written as DNA, the CDR3 is TGTGCCAGCAGTGTTTTGGGACAGGGGGCGGGCAATGAGCAGTTCTTC. V usage is TRBV2 and J usage is TRBJ2-1; TRBD1 matches at 12 bases. Germline trimming cut 4 bases from V and 6 bases from J; bases unmatched to any gene: 7. The germline gives CDR1 SNHLY, CDR2 FYNNEI. The CDR3 is 16 residues long.